A single sample is the source of the 24 T cell receptor beta chains below, sequenced in a study of blood T cell repertoires in COVID-19. Only in-frame clones appear in the TCRdb table, and some are missing; sequencing was by immunoSEQ multiplex PCR. The sample shows fewer than 400,000 clones, 80% to 90% of them seen only once. Sequencing was done on a sample of PBMCs or T cells enriched from blood (not recorded which). The receptors shown here come from a man aged 30 to 45 who had recovered from COVID-19.

The rearrangement uses TRBV27 and TRBJ1-1, with D maybe TRBD1 (5 bases). Trimming took off 1 base at V and 2 bases at J, with 8 bases between the two ends. This CDR3 spans 14 amino acids. Germline V gives CDR1 MNHEY, CDR2 SMNVEV (reference sequence). The CDR3 DNA follows: TGTGCCAGCAGTTTATTGGGGGGAAACACTGAAGCTTTCTTT. Its protein product is CASSLLGGNTEAFF.

In this sample, this clone turned up once. V gene TRBV9 combines with J gene TRBJ2-1, with TRBD2 matching over 7 bases. Germline V gene sequence: CDR1 SGDLS, CDR2 YYNGEE. V was clipped by 0 bases and J by 4 bases; unmatched bases: 1. The CDR3 runs 14 residues. The CDR3 reads CASSVGGGYNEQFF. The DNA for the CDR3 is TGTGCCAGCAGCGTAGGCGGGGGATACAATGAGCAGTTCTTC.

This chain links TRBV11-3 with TRBJ2-1, with D uncertain. Between the trimmed V and J ends, which lost 0 bases and 4 bases, there was a span of 19 bases. CDR3 length equals 18 residues. Germline values: CDR1 SGHNT, CDR2 YENEEA. The CDR3 loop reads CASSLEVVGPSGYNEQFF. The CDR3 nucleotides are TGTGCCAGCAGCTTAGAGGTAGTGGGTCCATCGGGTTACAATGAGCAGTTCTTC.

The DNA of the CDR3 is TGTGCCAGCAGTGAAGACTCGGGACAGCTCTATGGCTACACCTTC. This codes for CASSEDSGQLYGYTF. The V call is TRBV6-1, the J call TRBJ1-2; TRBD1 agrees at 7 bases. Germline V gives CDR1 MNHNS, CDR2 SASEGT. The CDR3 is 15 amino acids. The V segment lost 1 base and the J segment 4 bases; nucleotides outside the gene matches: 6.

The chain recombines TRBV6-5 with TRBJ2-1, with 12 bases fitting TRBD2. CDR1 MNHEY and CDR2 SVGAGI come from the germline V gene. The CDR3 contains 16 residues. J was trimmed by 4 bases and V by 4 bases; bases with no gene match: 5. The CDR3 here is CASSSSGGASYNEQFF. The CDR3 region has the DNA TGTGCCAGCAGTTCTAGCGGGGGGGCTTCTTACAATGAGCAGTTCTTC.

This clone has only a few counts. The chain employs TRBV11-2 and TRBJ2-1; D not certain. In germline, CDR1 is SGHAT, CDR2 FQNNGV. The CDR3 covers 13 residues. V was trimmed by 4 bases and J by 6 bases, leaving 10 bases between them. CDR3 in amino acids: CASSSWSSNEQFF. In DNA form, the CDR3 reads TGTGCCAGCAGCTCCTGGAGCAGCAATGAGCAGTTCTTC.

The V gene is TRBV5-1, the J gene TRBJ2-1; 9 positions agree with TRBD2. The germline V gene has CDR1 SGHRS and CDR2 YFSETQ. V was clipped by 4 bases and J by 9 bases; unmatched bases: 8. There are 14 residues in the CDR3. DNA for the CDR3: TGCGCCAGCAGCCAAGCGGGGGGCCGGGGTGAGCAGTTCTTC. It encodes CASSQAGGRGEQFF.

This clone was found a few times. CDR3 protein: CASSVSRDRLSPGYTF. The CDR3 region has the DNA TGTGCCAGCAGCGTATCCCGGGACAGGTTGTCTCCCGGCTACACCTTC. The chain employs TRBV9 and TRBJ1-2; 8 nucleotides match TRBD1. The V gene's germline CDR1 is SGDLS and CDR2 YYNGEE. The CDR3 contains 16 residues. V dropped 1 base and J dropped 8; count of bases not matched to a gene: 13.

The chain links TRBV6-5 to TRBJ1-1, with D uncertain. The CDR3 runs to 14 residues. Looked up from germline, CDR1 is MNHEY and CDR2 is SVGAGI. Trimming took 11 bases from V and 1 from J, leaving 17 bases between them. The CDR3 protein is CAVQRGLSNTEAFF. The CDR3 DNA sequence: TGTGCCGTTCAACGAGGCTTGTCGAACACTGAAGCTTTCTTT.

This chain links TRBV19 with TRBJ1-1; D possibly corresponds to TRBD1 (5 bases). The CDR3 runs 14 residues. V lost 3 bases, J lost 3 bases, and 11 bases lay in between. Germline V lookup: CDR1 LNHDA, CDR2 SQIVND (reference sequence). CDR3 DNA: TGTGCCAGTAGTATTGTGGGGGGGGACACTGAAGCTTTCTTT. Its protein product is CASSIVGGDTEAFF.

The V call is TRBV12-3 or TRBV12-4, the J call TRBJ1-2; 7 bases are shared with TRBD1. The CDR3 totals 12 residues. V shed 6 bases and J 11 bases; nucleotides not matched to a gene: 9. In DNA, the CDR3 is TGTGCCAGCAGCTCTACAGGGGTTGGGTACACCTTC. Encoded protein: CASSSTGVGYTF.

The gene calls are TRBV9 and TRBJ2-7, with 7 bases matching TRBD1. CDR1 is SGDLS, CDR2 YYNGEE, per germline. With 3 bases clipped from V and 2 bases from J, the junction kept 8 bases outside the gene matches. The CDR3 spans 15 residues. The CDR3 is CASSATQQGTYEQYF. The CDR3, as DNA: TGTGCCAGCAGCGCGACGCAACAGGGGACCTACGAGCAGTACTTC.

This chain uses TRBV3-1 (or the pseudogene TRBV3-2) with TRBJ1-2, with D possibly being TRBD1 (5 bases). V shed 4 bases and J shed 8 bases, with 11 bases lying between them. This CDR3 spans 12 amino acids. From germline, CDR1 is LGHDT and CDR2 YNNKEL (reference sequence). The CDR3: CASSPGGAGYTF. The CDR3 region has the DNA TGTGCCAGCAGCCCCGGGGGTGCCGGCTACACCTTC.

The chain employs TRBV24-1 and TRBJ2-7, with TRBD1 matching 9 bases. V dropped 5 bases and J dropped 3; count of bases not matched to a gene: 22. Looked up from germline, CDR1 is KGHDR and CDR2 is SFDVKD. The CDR3 length is 20 residues. CDR3 protein: CATSGGDWTGALINYYEQYF. For the CDR3, the DNA is TGTGCCACCAGTGGGGGGGACTGGACAGGGGCCCTCATTAACTACTACGAGCAGTACTTC.

The CDR3 DNA reads TGCGCCAGCAGCCAAGAAAGGAAAACAGGGCTCTCCTACGAGCAGTACTTC. Amino acid sequence: CASSQERKTGLSYEQYF. The V and J genes are TRBV4-1 and TRBJ2-7; possibly TRBD1 for D (6 bases). The V gene lost 0 bases and the J gene lost 0 bases, with 15 bases spanning the gap. The germline gives CDR1 MGHRA, CDR2 YSYEKL. The CDR3 extends over 17 amino acids.

V and J are TRBV2 and TRBJ1-2, with 7 bases aligning to TRBD1. Germline CDR1 reads SNHLY; CDR2 reads FYNNEI. This CDR3 region has 16 residues. The V and J ends lost 0 bases and 6 bases, in that order; junction bases with no gene match: 10. This chain's CDR3 is CASSEATGDFVNGYTF. The CDR3, as DNA: TGTGCCAGCAGTGAAGCAACAGGGGATTTCGTGAATGGCTACACCTTC.

This chain connects TRBV6-2 or TRBV6-3 to TRBJ2-5; the D gene is possibly TRBD1 (6 bases). This CDR3 is built from 17 residues. Germline V gene sequence: CDR1 MNHEY, CDR2 SVGEGT. The germline V and J ends were trimmed by 0 bases and 0 bases, with 14 bases remaining between them. The CDR3 sequence is CASSYSLQGPYQETQYF. CDR3 sequence (DNA): TGTGCCAGCAGTTACTCTCTCCAGGGGCCGTACCAAGAGACCCAGTACTTC.

The V call is TRBV18, the J call TRBJ2-1, with 7 positions matching TRBD2. Germline lookup yields CDR1 KGHSH and CDR2 LQKENI. The V gene end was trimmed by 5 bases and the J gene end by 2 bases; junction bases not matched to a gene: 6. The CDR3 runs 15 residues. This CDR3 reads CASSIERGAYNEQFF. For the CDR3, the DNA is TGTGCCAGCTCAATTGAGCGGGGTGCCTACAATGAGCAGTTCTTC.

The rearrangement joins TRBV18 to TRBJ2-1, with a tentative D call TRBD2 (6 bases). Germline V gene sequence: CDR1 KGHSH, CDR2 LQKENI. The CDR3 totals 15 residues. Trimming took 4 bases from V and 8 from J, leaving 18 bases between them. The CDR3 DNA reads TGTGCCAGCTCACACACCCGGGGGACTGGAGATGAGCAGTTCTTC. It specifies CASSHTRGTGDEQFF.

There are a few counts of this clone. At one end, the junction sequence differs from germline, possibly due to a read error. The rearrangement uses TRBV5-4 and TRBJ2-2, with 7 positions matching TRBD1. This CDR3 comprises 17 residues. CDR1 SGHNT and CDR2 YYREEE come from the germline V gene (reference sequence). CDR3 protein: CASSLGTGTDNSGELFF. In nucleotides, the CDR3 is TGTGCCAGCAGCTTGGGGACCGGGACAGATAACAGCGGGGAGCTGTTTTTT.

V usage is TRBV11-2 and J usage is TRBJ1-1, with 7 bases lining up with TRBD1. CDR1 and CDR2 (germline): SGHAT, FQNNGV. After removal of 5 bases from V and 4 bases from J, the junction contained 7 bases not matched to a gene. The length of the CDR3 is 14 residues. The CDR3 loop reads CASSRNTGATEAFF. The CDR3 coding sequence is TGTGCCAGCAGCCGGAACACAGGGGCCACTGAAGCTTTCTTT.

The chain joins TRBV9 to TRBJ2-2; 11 nucleotides align to TRBD2. V lost 4 bases to trimming and J lost 4 bases; unmatched junction nucleotides: 6. Germline V gene lookup returns CDR1 SGDLS and CDR2 YYNGEE. The CDR3 is 16 amino acids. The CDR3: CASSLTSGVGTGELFF. The CDR3 DNA follows: TGTGCCAGCAGCCTGACTAGCGGGGTAGGCACCGGGGAGCTGTTTTTT.

Only a few counts were recorded for this clone. The sample contains more than one DNA sequence encoding this CDR3. The chain recombines TRBV7-9 with TRBJ2-1; the D gene is possibly TRBD1 (6 bases). The CDR3 sequence is 12 residues long. Trimming removed 3 bases at V and 10 bases at J, with 10 bases between. Germline loops: CDR1 SEHNR, CDR2 FQNEAQ (reference sequence). The CDR3 bases are TGTGCCAGCAGCTTGGGGGCCGCAGAGCAGTTCTTC. Translating it yields CASSLGAAEQFF.

V and J are TRBV6-5 and TRBJ2-3; TRBD1 is a possible D gene (5 bases). Germline lookup yields CDR1 MNHEY and CDR2 SVGAGI. V lost 4 bases and J lost 2, with 13 bases in between. This CDR3 comprises 15 residues. CDR3 sequence reads: CASSSGQTITDTQYF. CDR3 nucleotide sequence: TGTGCCAGCAGTTCCGGACAAACGATCACAGATACGCAGTATTTT.